This is a list of T cell receptor beta chains from one sample in a study of blood T cell repertoires in COVID-19. Some clones are missing from TCRdb's copy, which holds only in-frame ones; the method was immunoSEQ multiplex PCR. The table records 180,000 or so clones, about 85% of them present only once. Sequenced material: peripheral blood. Receptor source: an elderly woman with acute or convalescent COVID-19. Each CDR3 is given with its conserved first and last residue. The order of the fields is clone size, V gene, D gene, J gene, CDR3 DNA, CDR3 protein. D genes are given only for firm matches. The size of a clone is reported for some rows only, either as once, few or many, or as a class for expanded clones.

>NA|TRBV4-1|TRBD2|TRBJ2-2
TGCGCCAGCAGCCAAGAGGGACTAGCGGATTACACCGGGGAGCTGTTTTTT
CASSQEGLADYTGELFF
>NA|TRBV27|NA|TRBJ2-7
TGTGCCAGCAGTTCTACCGGGTCCTCCTACGAGCAGTACTTC
CASSSTGSSYEQYF
>NA|TRBV11-2|NA|TRBJ2-3
TGTGCCAGCAGCTTTTCGACTAGCACAGATACGCAGTATTTT
CASSFSTSTDTQYF
>NA|TRBV19|NA|TRBJ1-6
TGTGCCAGTAGTATCGCAAGCCAGGGGTCACCCCTCCACTTT
CASSIASQGSPLHF
>NA|TRBV15|TRBD1|TRBJ1-3
TGTGCCACCAGCAGAGATCAGGGGGGCGGAAACACCATATATTTT
CATSRDQGGGNTIYF
>NA|TRBV3-1/TRBV3-2|NA|TRBJ1-1
TGTGCCAGCAGCCAAAGATCCCCGGGGGGGACTGAAGCTTTCTTT
CASSQRSPGGTEAFF
>few|TRBV29-1|TRBD2|TRBJ2-5
TGCAGCGTTCAGACTAGCGGGGAAGAGACCCAGTACTTC
CSVQTSGEETQYF
>NA|TRBV27|NA|TRBJ2-6
TGTGCCAGCAGTACCCGCCTAACTGGGGCCAACGTCCTGACTTTC
CASSTRLTGANVLTF
>NA|TRBV12-3/TRBV12-4|NA|TRBJ2-7
TGTGCCAGCAGTCGGGACATATCCCACGAGCAGTACTTC
CASSRDISHEQYF
>NA|TRBV7-2|TRBD1|TRBJ2-7
TGTGCCAGCAGCTTAGTAGGGACAGGAACCCACTCCTACGAGCAGTACTTC
CASSLVGTGTHSYEQYF
>NA|TRBV5-6|NA|TRBJ2-1
TGTGCCAGCAGCTTGGAAGGGGTCACCAATGAGCAGTTCTTC
CASSLEGVTNEQFF
>NA|TRBV6-5|NA|TRBJ1-1
TGTGCCAGCAGTTACCAGGGGAACACTGAAGCTTTCTTT
CASSYQGNTEAFF
>NA|TRBV2|TRBD2|TRBJ2-7
TGTGCCAGCAGTGTGGTAGCGGGGTTCGAGCAGTACTTC
CASSVVAGFEQYF
>NA|TRBV21-1|NA|TRBJ1-1
TGTGCCAGCAGCAAAGCGCGGGGGGGGAACACTGAAGCTTTCTTT
CASSKARGGNTEAFF
>NA|TRBV29-1|NA|TRBJ2-5
TGCAGCGCCCTAGGAGCTAGTTCGGAGACCCAGTACTTC
CSALGASSETQYF
>NA|TRBV3-1/TRBV3-2|NA|TRBJ2-5
TGTGCCAGCAGCCAGGTCGGGAGCCTGGAGACCCAGTACTTC
CASSQVGSLETQYF
>NA|TRBV29-1|TRBD1|TRBJ2-7
TGCAGCGCTGGACAGGAGTACGAGCAGTACTTC
CSAGQEYEQYF
>NA|TRBV7-2|NA|TRBJ1-2
TGTGCCAGCAGCTTAGCGAGGCAGTATGGCTACACCTTC
CASSLARQYGYTF
>NA|TRBV11-3|NA|TRBJ2-7
TGTGCCAGCAGCTTATATTCGGGCGGGACCTACGAGCAGTACTTC
CASSLYSGGTYEQYF
>NA|TRBV5-5|TRBD2|TRBJ2-7
TGTGCCAGCAGCTTTACTAGCGAGACCTCCTACGAGCAGTACTTC
CASSFTSETSYEQYF
>once|TRBV19|TRBD2|TRBJ2-5
TGTGCCAGTAGTATCGCGGGGGGCCCCCAAGAGACCCAGTACTTC
CASSIAGGPQETQYF
>NA|TRBV11-2|TRBD2|TRBJ2-1
TGTGCCAGCAGCTTAGTGTGGGCGGGAGACTACAATGAGCAGTTCTTC
CASSLVWAGDYNEQFF
>NA|TRBV25-1|NA|TRBJ1-4
TGTGCCAGCAGTGACCCCCCGGGGGGTACCTCTGACAAACTGTTTTTT
CASSDPPGGTSDKLFF
>NA|TRBV24-1|NA|TRBJ2-3
TGTGCCACGAGAGGGGGAAGTTCGGATACGCAGTATTTT
CATRGGSSDTQYF
>NA|TRBV19|NA|TRBJ1-5
TGTGCCAGTAGTATCGTCAGGGGTGGTTATCAGCCCCAGCATTTT
CASSIVRGGYQPQHF
>few|TRBV9|TRBD1|TRBJ1-2
TGTGCCAGCAGCGCCGACAGGGGTAACAGCTATGGCTACACCTTC
CASSADRGNSYGYTF